The source of this T cell receptor beta chain is a study of blood T cell repertoires in COVID-19. Across the whole study: Samples representing acute and convalescent COVID-19 were sourced from the United States, Italy and Spain. Sample material is recorded as cDNA or gDNA derived from T cells, B-cell-depleted T cells, or PBMCs.

In the authors' workflow: By means of reference gene primer amplification, nucleated cell counts were estimated. Libraries were prepared by immunoSEQ multiplex PCR; TCRdb keeps only in-frame clonotypes and omits some of them. V, J and clone size derive from that table, while D and trimming were established from the DNA sequence. Here the sample spans 300,000 to 350,000 clones, 88% being singletons. One Seattle source followed patients from active infection through their disease course. Sequencing was performed on peripheral blood. The clonotype comes from a woman in her 70s with COVID-19, enrolled during active disease.

The CDR3: CATSAKRGGLTDTQYF. The CDR3 nucleotides are TGTGCCACCAGTGCTAAGCGGGGGGGTTTGACAGATACGCAGTATTTT. This sequence joins TRBV24-1 and TRBJ2-3, with 10 positions matching TRBD2. The length of the CDR3 is 16 residues. Trimming removed 5 bases from V and 3 bases from J; junction bases left unmatched: 7. Germline V gives CDR1 KGHDR, CDR2 SFDVKD.